These 4 T cell receptor beta chains share one sample of origin, sequenced in a study of chemoradiotherapy in HPV16-positive cancers (dated by TCRdb to between 2021 and 2024). Libraries were made using the immunoSEQ multiplex PCR assay. As stored in TCRdb, this immuneACCESS dataset retains in-frame rearrangements with V and J assigned. A fraction of the clones does not appear; measured against another copy, unresolved V genes explain less than half of the discrepancy, and the remainder lacks a known reason. The sample table contains approximately 6,000 clones; only one count was recorded for roughly nine tenths of them. 22% of the sample is held by the ten biggest clonotypes. This sample comprised blood, obtained from a patient who underwent chemoradiotherapy. All receptors derive from a human donor with HPV-associated anogenital cancer.

In its sample, this clone was seen a few times. The J gene is TRBJ1-4, the V gene TRBV6-1, with a possible D match to TRBD1 (6 bases). The ends were cut back, 6 bases at V and 8 bases at J, with 13 bases in the middle. CDR3 size: 13 residues. From germline, CDR1 is MNHNS and CDR2 SASEGT. The CDR3 region is CASSPGHKEKLFF. In DNA form, the CDR3 reads TGTGCCAGCAGCCCGGGACACAAAGAAAAACTGTTTTTT.

A single count supports this clone. This chain uses TRBV7-9 with TRBJ1-2; the D is unclear. The germline V gene has CDR1 SEHNR and CDR2 FQNEAQ (reference sequence). The CDR3 totals 18 residues. Trimming pared 4 bases from V and 1 base from J, leaving 22 bases between. The CDR3 coding sequence is TGTGCCAGCAGCTCCTCCGAGTCCTCCTTCAGCCTTAACTATGGCTACACCTTC. It codes for CASSSSESSFSLNYGYTF.

V usage is TRBV4-1 and J usage is TRBJ1-2; no clear D gene. Deletions cut 4 bases from V and 6 bases from J, with 21 bases between. This CDR3 has 16 residues. Germline-derived CDR1 and CDR2 are MGHRA and YSYEKL. The CDR3, as DNA: TGCGCCAGCAGCCTCACCAGAGGCCGAATGCCACATGGCTACACCTTC. Amino acids: CASSLTRGRMPHGYTF.

This chain links TRBV11-2 with TRBJ2-1, with TRBD2 matching over 11 bases. This CDR3 has 20 amino acids. J gave up 3 bases and V 0 bases, and 13 bases lay outside the gene matches. CDR1 and CDR2 (germline): SGHAT, FQNNGV. DNA for the CDR3: TGTGCCAGCAGCTTAGATCTTACAGGGACTCTAGCGGGAGGCTACAATGAGCAGTTCTTC. Protein product: CASSLDLTGTLAGGYNEQFF.